The rows below give T cell receptor beta chains drawn from one sample of a study of cytomegalovirus exposure and HLA in healthy donors. Repertoires were generated with immunoSEQ multiplex PCR, while TCRdb's copy carries only in-frame clones and drops some. The sample holds around 100,000 clones, under 85% seen once. Sequencing used PBMCs. These receptors originate from a middle-aged man in good health and CMV-seronegative. Each CDR3 is given with its conserved first and last residue. D genes are given only for firm matches. Size is omitted from some rows. Given values are once, few, many or a class for expanded clones.

d_gene	j_gene	abundance	v_gene	CDR3aa	CDR3nt
-	TRBJ1-2	once	TRBV7-8	CASSLAPGTPLGYTF	TGTGCCAGCAGCTTAGCGCCAGGAACTCCCTTGGGCTACACCTTC
-	TRBJ2-5	-	TRBV2	CASSDPEALETQYF	TGTGCCAGCAGTGACCCTGAGGCGTTAGAGACCCAGTACTTC
TRBD2	TRBJ2-7	-	TRBV2	CASRPGLEYEQYF	TGTGCCAGCAGACCGGGACTAGAATACGAGCAGTACTTC
TRBD1	TRBJ1-1	-	TRBV7-9	CASSLGFGPGGAFF	TGTGCCAGCAGCTTAGGATTTGGACCAGGGGGAGCTTTCTTT
TRBD2	TRBJ2-5	-	TRBV7-2	CASGYWTSGQETQYF	TGTGCCAGCGGTTACTGGACTAGCGGACAAGAGACCCAGTACTTC
TRBD1	TRBJ2-5	-	TRBV5-1	CASRPRGQGAGETQYF	TGCGCCAGCAGACCAAGGGGACAGGGTGCGGGAGAGACCCAGTACTTC
TRBD1	TRBJ2-1	-	TRBV7-9	CASSPPGQRTNEQFF	TGTGCCAGCAGCCCACCGGGACAGCGGACCAATGAGCAGTTCTTC
TRBD1	TRBJ2-1	-	TRBV5-6	CASSRPGQGVNNEQFF	TGTGCCAGCAGCCGACCGGGACAGGGGGTCAACAATGAGCAGTTCTTC
-	TRBJ2-2	once	TRBV4-1	CASSQDRPLGHKDTGELFF	TGCGCCAGCAGCCAAGACCGCCCACTGGGACATAAGGACACCGGGGAGCTGTTTTTT
TRBD2	TRBJ2-1	-	TRBV6-1	CASSIAGGGNEQFF	TGTGCCAGCAGTATAGCGGGGGGCGGTAATGAGCAGTTCTTC
TRBD1	TRBJ1-2	-	TRBV18	CASSPATGLYGYTF	TGTGCCAGCTCACCAGCGACAGGGTTGTATGGCTACACCTTC
TRBD1	TRBJ2-5	-	TRBV19	CASSPGGAWQETQYF	TGTGCCAGTAGTCCAGGGGGCGCATGGCAAGAGACCCAGTACTTC
-	TRBJ1-1	-	TRBV7-3	CASSLEVMAEAFF	TGTGCCAGCAGCTTAGAGGTAATGGCTGAAGCTTTCTTT
TRBD1	TRBJ1-2	few	TRBV5-1	CASSRQTGLDYGYTF	TGCGCCAGCAGCCGACAGACAGGGTTAGACTATGGCTACACCTTC
-	TRBJ1-1	-	TRBV6-4	CASRLDGNTEAFF	TGTGCCAGCAGACTAGACGGGAACACTGAAGCTTTCTTT
-	TRBJ2-3	-	TRBV29-1	CSSRTDTQYF	TGCAGCAGCCGCACAGATACGCAGTATTTT
-	TRBJ1-5	-	TRBV19	CASSIGVGHGNPLQNQPQHF	TGTGCCAGTAGTATAGGGGTGGGACACGGGAATCCGTTACAGAATCAGCCCCAGCATTTT
-	TRBJ1-1	few	TRBV5-1	CASSSKDSMNTEAFF	TGCGCCAGCAGCTCGAAGGACAGCATGAACACTGAAGCTTTCTTT
-	TRBJ1-1	few	TRBV6-1	CASSYDTEAFF	TGTGCCAGCAGTTATGACACTGAAGCTTTCTTT
TRBD1	TRBJ2-4	-	TRBV5-6	CASSSTGTENIQYF	TGTGCCAGCAGCTCAACCGGGACAGAAAACATTCAGTACTTC
-	TRBJ1-1	-	TRBV6-1	CASSEGGGWRTEAFF	TGTGCCAGCAGTGAAGGCGGGGGGTGGAGGACTGAAGCTTTCTTT
-	TRBJ1-2	-	TRBV18	CASSPQTTGQSGNGYTF	TGTGCCAGCTCACCACAAACCACCGGACAGTCGGGAAATGGCTACACCTTC
-	TRBJ1-4	-	TRBV6-5	CASKTARDEEKLFF	TGTGCCAGCAAGACAGCGCGGGATGAGGAAAAACTGTTTTTT
TRBD2	TRBJ2-1	-	TRBV4-1	CASSLWGRRGEKNEQFF	TGCGCCAGCAGCCTTTGGGGGAGGCGGGGGGAGAAGAATGAGCAGTTCTTC
TRBD1	TRBJ2-7	-	TRBV6-5	CASSYKGQGAGEQYF	TGTGCCAGCAGTTACAAAGGACAGGGGGCAGGGGAGCAGTACTTC
-	TRBJ1-1	-	TRBV28	CASSLPGGTEAFF	TGTGCCAGCAGTTTACCGGGAGGCACTGAAGCTTTCTTT
TRBD1	TRBJ1-1	-	TRBV19	CASRRDSQNTEAFF	TGTGCCAGTAGGAGGGACAGCCAGAACACTGAAGCTTTCTTT
-	TRBJ1-5	-	TRBV2	CASSRQSRAGQPQHF	TGTGCCAGCAGTCGACAGTCAAGGGCTGGGCAGCCCCAGCATTTT
-	TRBJ1-5	-	TRBV15	CATSRGIGNQPQHF	TGTGCCACCAGCAGAGGGATCGGGAATCAGCCCCAGCATTTT
TRBD1	TRBJ1-5	-	TRBV7-8	CASSDRTGRGQPQHF	TGTGCCAGCAGCGATAGGACAGGGCGAGGCCAGCCCCAGCATTTT
TRBD2	TRBJ2-2	-	TRBV9	CASSVGGGTGELFF	TGTGCCAGCAGCGTAGGGGGGGGCACCGGGGAGCTGTTTTTT
TRBD1	TRBJ2-2	few	TRBV2	CASSGTGGSINTGELFF	TGTGCCAGCAGTGGGACAGGGGGCTCCATCAACACCGGGGAGCTGTTTTTT
-	TRBJ2-2	-	TRBV18	CASSPSQGHTGELFF	TGTGCCAGCTCACCATCACAGGGACACACCGGGGAGCTGTTTTTT
-	TRBJ1-4	few	TRBV4-1	CASSPSQGSPNEKLFF	TGCGCCAGCAGCCCAAGCCAGGGTAGCCCTAATGAAAAACTGTTTTTT
-	TRBJ1-1	few	TRBV4-3	CASSQKTEAAEAFF	TGCGCCAGCAGCCAAAAAACGGAGGCAGCTGAAGCTTTCTTT
TRBD2	TRBJ2-1	-	TRBV6-6	CASSYILAGGHNEQFF	TGTGCCAGCAGTTACATCCTAGCGGGGGGCCACAATGAGCAGTTCTTC